This T cell receptor beta chain was obtained from a study of CD4 and CD8 cells across lung adenocarcinoma regions. Donors had localized lung adenocarcinoma, a non-small cell lung cancer. TCRdb ran MiXCR on the PCR reads and lists one entry per CDR3 protein. The table has about 17,000 distinct CDR3 sequences, about 43% seen once. The V gene's germline CDR1 is LNHNV and CDR2 YYDKDF (reference sequence). This CDR3 is built from 19 residues. The receptor's source is a male donor with lung adenocarcinoma. The CD4 and CD8 labels of this study may be unreliable. The rearrangement uses TRBV15 and TRBJ2-5; 7 bases match TRBD1. Near its end, the DNA agrees better with TRBJ2-7, so the J call may be wrong. Source material: CD4+ T cells from the margin of a lung tumor. DNA of the CDR3: TGTGCCACCAGCAGAGAAGGGGGCCCGGGACGGGCGACACCCTACGAGCAGTACTTC. Translating it yields CATSREGGPGRATPYEQYF.